This TCR beta chain was sequenced in a study of T cells in Graves' hyperthyroidism and ophthalmopathy (dated by TCRdb to between 2018 and 2021). Background on the whole study: Peripheral blood was sampled at the time of initial diagnosis, prior to any treatment. After blood sampling, hyperthyroidism patients were treated with methimazole at a starting dose of 30 mg daily, and ophthalmopathy patients were treated with high-dose intravenous methylprednisolone. Prospective prediction of ophthalmopathy was tested in an independent validation cohort of fewer than 20 hyperthyroidism patients and 17 patients who later progressed to ophthalmopathy. The 75 to 100 discovery patients were randomly divided into training and test sets at a 7:3 ratio. Thyroid tissue and blood T-cell repertoires from six Graves' hyperthyroidism patients were also compared in the study. TCR V-J signatures able to tell the groups apart were searched for in a discovery cohort of 100 patients, of whom 43 had Graves' ophthalmopathy and roughly 58 had stable Graves' hyperthyroidism. The paper reports TCR Vbeta CDR3 sequencing of over 130 peripheral blood samples: some 41 ophthalmopathy, some 80 hyperthyroidism and approximately 17 progressor patients.

CDR1 is given as MGHRA and CDR2 as YSYEKL, both from the germline V gene. Including the terminal cysteine and phenylalanine, the CDR3 comprises 17 residues. Only CDR3 DNA is held: 51 bases, read in frame from base 1. On the study overall, not on this receptor specifically: No statistical method was used to fix the sample size in advance, and group allocation was not hidden from the investigators. Most expanded thyroid clonotypes (frequency above 0.001) were also found in blood, which suggests that blood repertoires may mirror thyroid immune responses. A model built on a 13 V-J signature distinguished ophthalmopathy from stable hyperthyroidism, reaching 85% to 90% sensitivity and 81.08% specificity in cross-validation and 80%/75% in testing. In validation, progression to ophthalmopathy was predicted by the model with nearly 71% sensitivity and under 85% specificity, a median of approximately 7.1 months before onset.

In regard to this clonotype: Its antigen is not yet known. A junction boundary mismatches the germline segment, possibly from a read error.

The TCR beta CDR3 regions were amplified from RNA transcripts. A first-round RT-PCR of the TCR CDR3 used the HTBI primer set with the Qiagen OneStep RT-PCR kit. Libraries were constructed in a second round of multiplex PCR, after which size selection and purification were carried out. Libraries were sequenced paired-end with 100 bp reads on an Illumina HiSeq2000. The study's own analysis went as follows. SOAPnuke was used to process the raw data, with reads discarded if the reads contained adapters or uncalled bases, had a mean Phred below 15, or lacked an exact constant-primer or identifier match. High-quality paired reads were merged with COPE v1.2.5, and unique nucleotide sequences were defined as clonotypes. MiTCR v1.1 was used to align the clonotypes against IMGT TRBV, TRBD and TRBJ reference segments. Only V-J combinations with frequency above 0.0001, covering about 99% of repertoires, were analysed. The TCS score was defined as F50 (clonal expansion) divided by E x V (chaos), with BLOSUM62-based TCRdist calculated between CDR3 peptides within each V-J. Welch's t-statistics and random forest reduced 500 to 650 V-J features to 10 to 15, which were used in a naive Bayes classifier (R e1071). TCRdb applied fastp at Q25 and MiXCR to the public reads, then kept only in-frame beta chains. Rows with one shared CDR3 protein collapse into an entry with the most common genes and DNA. The V and J calls and clone size are TCRdb's, not the authors'. The sample data list approximately 350,000 distinct CDR3 sequences, and over 12% of these were observed just once. The top ten hold under 25% of the sample.

In the ophthalmopathy patients, disease was moderately to severely active, with a Clinical Activity Score of 3 or more, a NOSPECS grade of 4 or more, and a duration of less than 3 months. Exclusion was applied to patients with uncontrolled infections, other autoimmune diseases, pregnancy or lactation. Diagnoses relied on clinical symptoms, serum thyroxine and TRAb, thyroid ultrasound and orbital computed tomography. Ficoll-Paque density gradient centrifugation was used to isolate PBMCs from 8 to 10 ml of fresh peripheral blood. Total RNA was extracted with Trizol reagent, and quality was checked on an Agilent 2100 Bioanalyzer.

Sequenced: blood. The sequence came from a woman aged 55-75 years with Graves' ophthalmopathy. The chain couples TRBV4-1 to TRBJ2-1; the best D guess is TRBD2, with 6 bases matching. The CDR3 reads as follows: CASSQESPWEAYNEQFF. DNA sequence: TGTGCCAGCAGCCAAGAGTCCCCGTGGGAGGCCTACAATGAGCAGTTCTTC.